Included here is one TCR beta chain sequence, with context. Its target is not known. Cycle 7 day 1, cycle 4 day 1, and baseline were the timepoints at which blood was sampled. These data belong to a study of OX40 agonist ivuxolimab in advanced cancers. On the study more broadly: Intravenous ivuxolimab at 0.01 to 10 mg/kg was given to patients every 2 weeks. A male proportion of 82.7% was recorded, with mean age about 60 years and range roughly 20 to 90.

Libraries were prepared by immunoSEQ multiplex PCR; TCRdb keeps only in-frame clonotypes and omits some of them. This repertoire shows tens of thousands of clones, around 77% found once; its top ten account for roughly a fifth. Study results and caveats: The investigators did not determine what antigen specificity the expanded peripheral T cells had.

Source: CD4+ or CD8+ T cells sorted from blood, taken in a trial of the OX40 agonist ivuxolimab. This clonotype was obtained from an adult with an advanced solid tumor such as melanoma, head and neck, liver or kidney cancer.

The CDR3 coding sequence is TGTGCCAGCAGTTTATCGGCTTCTAGCGGGAGCTACGAGCAGTACTTC. Amino acids: CASSLSASSGSYEQYF. V is TRBV27 and J is TRBJ2-7; TRBD2 matches at 10 bases. V lost 0 bases, J lost 3 bases, and 5 bases stayed unmatched. Germline V CDR1 and CDR2: MNHEY, SMNVEV (reference sequence). This CDR3 contains 16 residues.